These 21 T cell receptor beta chains were sequenced from one sample in a study of cytomegalovirus exposure and HLA in healthy donors. PCR involved 60 Vbeta and 13 Jbeta primers. Profiled with immunoSEQ multiplex PCR; TCRdb holds only in-frame clones, not every one. The data contain 120,000 to 150,000 clones, roughly 75% of them singletons. Sequenced input: PBMCs. The receptors derive from a man in his forties in good health and CMV-seronegative.

The V call is TRBV7-9, the J call TRBJ1-1, with 7 bases that match TRBD1. The CDR3 loop spans 19 amino acids. After removal of 6 bases from V and 0 bases from J, the junction contained 19 bases not matched to a gene. The germline V gene has CDR1 SEHNR and CDR2 FQNEAQ (reference sequence). This chain's CDR3 is CASRKEGASVLIMNTEAFF. Written as DNA, the CDR3 is TGTGCCAGCAGGAAGGAGGGGGCGAGTGTTCTGATCATGAACACTGAAGCTTTCTTT.

The chain recombines TRBV29-1 with TRBJ2-7, with D perhaps TRBD1 (6 bases). V lost 2 bases to trimming and J lost 3 bases, with 8 bases between them. The CDR3 totals 12 residues. CDR1 is SQVTM and CDR2 is ANQGSEA in the germline V gene. The CDR3 coding sequence is TGCAGCGTTGAAACGACAGGCTACGAGCAGTACTTC. This sequence encodes CSVETTGYEQYF.

The chain joins TRBV27 to TRBJ1-6; D is unclear. CDR3 size: 14 residues. From germline, CDR1 is MNHEY and CDR2 SMNVEV (reference sequence). With 5 bases removed from V and 4 bases from J, the gap between germline ends came to 9 bases. The CDR3 nucleotides read TGTGCCAGCAGTCCAGTCTTATATAATTCACCCCTCCACTTT. It yields the protein CASSPVLYNSPLHF.

This clone was counted once. The chain joins TRBV4-1 to TRBJ2-2; 8 nucleotides line up with TRBD2. V gave up 0 bases and J gave up 0 bases; unmatched junction bases: 0. This CDR3 has 16 amino acids. Germline loops: CDR1 MGHRA, CDR2 YSYEKL. The CDR3 protein is CASSQETSANTGELFF. The CDR3, as DNA: TGCGCCAGCAGCCAAGAGACTAGCGCGAACACCGGGGAGCTGTTTTTT.

The CDR3 DNA is TGCGCCAGCAGCTTGGTCGGGGGAGCAGGAGAAAAACTGTTTTTT. Its translation is CASSLVGGAGEKLFF. This chain uses TRBV5-1 with TRBJ1-4, with TRBD1 as a possible D gene (5 bases). CDR3 size: 15 residues. Germline-derived CDR1 and CDR2 are SGHRS and YFSETQ. Deletions cut 0 bases from V and 8 bases from J, with 14 bases between.

V gene TRBV30 combines with J gene TRBJ2-1, with TRBD2 as a possible D gene (6 bases). The CDR3 runs 16 residues. V was trimmed by 0 bases and J by 2 bases, leaving 14 bases between them. The V gene's germline CDR1 is GTSNPN and CDR2 SVGIG (reference sequence). In DNA form, the CDR3 reads TGTGCCTGGAGTGTATTGGCGGGGAAAGCCTACAATGAGCAGTTCTTC. Encoded protein: CAWSVLAGKAYNEQFF.

The chain has TRBV7-8 and TRBJ2-6; 10 bases align to TRBD1. The CDR3 runs to 19 residues. Germline lookup yields CDR1 SGHVS and CDR2 FQNEAQ. The J segment lost 4 bases and the V segment lost 4 bases, leaving 13 bases of the junction unmatched. The CDR3 spells CASSSAPTGGVSGANVLTF. In DNA form, the CDR3 reads TGTGCCAGCAGCTCAGCCCCGACAGGGGGCGTTTCCGGGGCCAACGTCCTGACTTTC.

This clone has more than one count but fewer than ten. The genes are TRBV5-6 and TRBJ2-3, with a weak D call TRBD1 (5 bases). Germline V CDR1 and CDR2: SGHDT, YYEEEE. The CDR3 consists of 13 residues. V lost 9 bases and J 0 bases, leaving 11 bases between the germline ends. CDR3: CATQGASTDTQYF. CDR3 sequence (DNA): TGTGCCACCCAAGGGGCCAGCACAGATACGCAGTATTTT.

The chain's CDR3 is CASSLYGAGELFF. Here the CDR3 DNA reads TGCGCCAGCAGCTTGTACGGGGCCGGGGAGCTGTTTTTT. The J gene is TRBJ2-2, the V gene TRBV5-1, with D maybe TRBD2 (5 bases). The V gene lost 1 base and the J gene lost 6 bases, with 7 bases spanning the gap. From germline, CDR1 is SGHRS and CDR2 YFSETQ. The CDR3 covers 13 residues. Combining the CDR3 with reference TRBV5-1 and TRBJ2-2 gives the whole variable domain KAGVTQTPRYLIKTRGQQVTLSCSPISGHRSVSWYQQTPGQGLQFLFEYFSETQRNKGNFPGRFSGRQFSNSRSEMNVSTLELGDSALYLCASSLYGAGELFFGEGSRLTVL.

V and J are TRBV28 and TRBJ1-2; D may be TRBD1 (6 bases). The germline V and J ends were trimmed by 8 bases and 7 bases, with 11 bases remaining between them. Germline V lookup: CDR1 MDHEN, CDR2 SYDVKM. This CDR3 region has 11 residues. CDR3 sequence (DNA): TGTGCCAGCGGCCCAGGGGTTGGCTACACCTTC. Amino acid sequence: CASGPGVGYTF.

CDR3 loop: CASSQDSGQGSHYEQYF. The CDR3 nucleotides are TGCGCCAGCAGCCAAGATTCAGGACAGGGGTCCCACTACGAGCAGTACTTC. The rearrangement uses TRBV4-3 and TRBJ2-7; 9 bases map to TRBD1. With 0 bases clipped from V and 3 bases from J, the junction kept 9 bases outside the gene matches. In germline, CDR1 is LGHNA, CDR2 YSLEER. The CDR3 has 17 amino acids.

The chain joins TRBV19 to TRBJ1-5; possible D gene TRBD1, 5 bases. The V end lost 3 bases, the J end lost 4 bases, and 13 bases lay between the germline ends. Germline values: CDR1 LNHDA, CDR2 SQIVND (reference sequence). There are 15 residues in the CDR3. CDR3 loop: CASSIGAVLNQPQHF. Here the CDR3 DNA reads TGTGCCAGTAGTATTGGGGCAGTCTTGAATCAGCCCCAGCATTTT.

This clone was picked up a small number of times. This chain uses TRBV5-1 with TRBJ2-2; the D gene is possibly TRBD1 (5 bases). This CDR3 comprises 17 residues. Germline loops: CDR1 SGHRS, CDR2 YFSETQ. V lost 1 base and J 4 bases, leaving 17 bases between the germline ends. CDR3 protein: CASSLRVGRLVTGELFF. In nucleotides, the CDR3 is TGCGCCAGCAGCTTGAGGGTGGGGCGCCTGGTCACCGGGGAGCTGTTTTTT.

V gene TRBV7-3 combines with J gene TRBJ1-2; D gene uncertain. V was clipped by 1 base and J by 7 bases, with 19 bases between them. This CDR3 is 16 amino acids long. Germline V lookup: CDR1 SGHTA, CDR2 FQGTGA. The CDR3 DNA reads as TGTGCCAGCAGCTTAAGCGCCTCGGGAGGGTCAGGTGGCTACACCTTC. Protein: CASSLSASGGSGGYTF.

Remarks on this clone: One end of the junction varies from germline; a read error may be responsible. J is TRBJ2-7 and V is TRBV7-9, with a weak D call TRBD1 (7 bases). In germline, CDR1 is SEHNR, CDR2 FQNEAQ (reference sequence). The CDR3 consists of 14 residues. CDR3 nucleotides: TGTTCCAGCAGCATTGCGGGACAGCTCTACGAGCAGTACTTC. It yields the protein CSSSIAGQLYEQYF. Full variable domain (missing parts from reference TRBV7-9 and TRBJ2-7): DTGVSQNPRHKITKRGQNVTFRCDPISEHNRLYWYRQTLGQGPEFLTYFQNEAQLEKSRLLSDRFSAERPKGSFSTLEIQRTEQGDSAMYLCSSSIAGQLYEQYFGPGTRLTVT.

CDR3 amino acids: CASSSGTTANTGELFF. The CDR3 coding sequence is TGCGCCAGCAGCTCAGGGACAACAGCGAACACCGGGGAGCTGTTTTTT. V and J are TRBV4-1 and TRBJ2-2; tentative D call: TRBD1 (6 bases). Germline V lookup: CDR1 MGHRA, CDR2 YSYEKL. Trimming removed 5 bases from V and 0 bases from J, with 13 bases in between. The length of the CDR3 is 16 residues.

V usage is TRBV6-5 and J usage is TRBJ2-5, with 13 bases aligning to TRBD2. Germline lookup yields CDR1 MNHEY and CDR2 SVGAGI. This CDR3 contains 14 residues. The J segment lost 3 bases and the V segment lost 9 bases, leaving 4 bases of the junction unmatched. In DNA form, the CDR3 reads TGTGCCAGTTGGGGGACTAGCGGGGAAGAGACCCAGTACTTC. This sequence encodes CASWGTSGEETQYF.

This clone was seen once. A read error may produce the germline difference seen at one junction end. This rearrangement joins TRBV5-8 to TRBJ1-5; TRBD1 agrees at 7 bases. CDR1 is SGHTS and CDR2 is YDEGEE in the germline V gene. The CDR3 has 13 residues. CDR3 in amino acids: CAGSLVGDRPQHF. CDR3 coding DNA: TGTGCCGGCAGCTTGGTAGGGGACAGGCCCCAGCATTTT.

CDR3 region: CASSQGVGASGNEQFF. The DNA of the CDR3 is TGTGCCAGCAGCCAAGGTGTGGGGGCGTCAGGCAATGAGCAGTTCTTC. The chain joins TRBV4-2 to TRBJ2-1, with D possibly being TRBD1 (6 bases). The CDR3 sequence is 16 residues long. Trimming removed 1 base at V and 6 bases at J, with 16 bases between. Germline-derived CDR1 and CDR2 are LGHNA and YNFKEQ.

The rearrangement joins TRBV6-1 to TRBJ2-7; possibly TRBD1 for D (6 bases). The germline V gene encodes CDR1 MNHNS and CDR2 SASEGT. Trimming left V 6 bases short and J 0 bases short, with 15 bases between. The CDR3 runs 15 residues. Here the CDR3 reads CASRSPRTDSYEQYF. For the CDR3, the DNA is TGTGCCAGCAGGAGCCCCAGGACAGACTCCTACGAGCAGTACTTC.

J is TRBJ1-1 and V is TRBV28; maybe TRBD1 (5 bases). V was cut by 7 bases and J by 2 bases, with 14 bases left in between. The CDR3 is 14 residues long. The V gene's germline CDR1 is MDHEN and CDR2 SYDVKM. CDR3 sequence reads: CASIPGGYNTEAFF. The CDR3 nucleotides are TGTGCCAGCATTCCCGGGGGGTATAACACTGAAGCTTTCTTT. The full variable domain, with the rest looked up from reference TRBV28 and TRBJ1-1, is DVKVTQSSRYLVKRTGEKVFLECVQDMDHENMFWYRQDPGLGLRLIYFSYDVKMKEKGDIPEGYSVSREKKERFSLILESASTNQTSMYLCASIPGGYNTEAFFGQGTRLTVV.